Listed here is a single TCR beta chain. The CDR3 loop spans 17 amino acids. V shed 5 bases and J 5 bases; nucleotides not matched to a gene: 8. Per the germline V gene, CDR1 is SGHTA and CDR2 is FQGNSA. This sample is part of a study of shared clonotypes between healthy human individuals. Study-wide background: For every donor, three CD4 naive, three CD4 memory, two CD8 naive and one CD8 memory plates were used.

Assay used: immunoSEQ multiplex PCR; TCRdb lists only in-frame clones, some missing. Counted here are some 1.5 million clones, roughly 97% occurring once; the ten biggest clones make up roughly 1.2%. Material: naive CD4+ T cells sorted from blood. Specified subset: CD45RA+ positively selected. The sequence was collected from a man aged 30-40 years in good health. The genes are TRBV7-2 and TRBJ2-2; 13 bases are a match to TRBD2. The CDR3 sequence is CASSRTSGRALTGELFF. The CDR3 DNA reads as TGTGCCAGCAGCCGAACTAGCGGGAGGGCCTTGACCGGGGAGCTGTTTTTT.